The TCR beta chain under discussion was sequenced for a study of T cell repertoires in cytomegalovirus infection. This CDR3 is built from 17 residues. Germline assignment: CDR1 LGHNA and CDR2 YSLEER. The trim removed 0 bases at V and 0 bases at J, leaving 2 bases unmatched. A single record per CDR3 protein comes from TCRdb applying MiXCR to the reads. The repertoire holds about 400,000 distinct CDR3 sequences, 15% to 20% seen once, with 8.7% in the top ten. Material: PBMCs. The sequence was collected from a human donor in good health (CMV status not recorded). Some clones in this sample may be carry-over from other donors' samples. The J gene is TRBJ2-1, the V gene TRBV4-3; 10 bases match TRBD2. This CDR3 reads CASSQDASGSSYNEQFF. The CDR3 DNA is TGCGCCAGCAGCCAAGATGCTAGCGGGAGCTCCTACAATGAGCAGTTCTTC.